One and the same sample provided the 14 T cell receptor beta chains below, sequenced in a study of human T cells and chemical hapten exposure. TCRdb fed the RACE reads into MiXCR, producing one record per CDR3 protein. This table holds 300,000 to 350,000 distinct CDR3 sequences, about 7% found once. Documented time point: patch test 1, 2 weeks after DPC sensitization. The treatment here: therapeutic diphenylcyclopropenone sensitization with weekly scalp DPC. The specimen comprised whole blood, sampled in connection with sensitization to the hapten diphenylcyclopropenone (DPC). These receptors all stem from a woman under 30 with alopecia areata. Some clones in this sample may be carry-over from other donors' samples.

A few counts support this clonotype. V usage is TRBV6-2 or TRBV6-3 and J usage is TRBJ1-6; 7 bases map to TRBD1. This CDR3 comprises 18 residues. With 4 bases clipped from V and 0 bases from J, the junction kept 9 bases outside the gene matches. In germline, CDR1 is MNHEY, CDR2 SVGEGT. CDR3: CASSSSGQPSSYNSPLHF. The CDR3, as DNA: TGTGCCAGCAGTTCCTCGGGACAGCCGAGCTCCTATAATTCACCCCTCCACTTT.

The sample holds many counts of this clonotype. V usage is TRBV6-2 or TRBV6-3 and J usage is TRBJ2-5, with 8 positions matching TRBD2. CDR1 and CDR2 (germline): MNHEY, SVGEGT. The CDR3 sequence is 14 residues long. Losses at the gene ends were 5 bases for V and 2 bases for J; bases not matched to a gene: 4. The CDR3 sequence: CASSRTSGQETQYF. In DNA, the CDR3 is TGTGCCAGCAGTCGTACTAGCGGACAAGAGACCCAGTACTTC.

This clonotype was recorded many times. The chain is built from TRBV28 and TRBJ2-1; D could derive from TRBD1 or TRBD2 (5 bases each). V was shortened by 2 bases and J by 12 bases, with 20 bases between the two germline ends. Germline V lookup: CDR1 MDHEN, CDR2 SYDVKM. There are 15 residues in the CDR3. This chain's CDR3 is CASSLGGTGREVQFF. The CDR3 nucleotides read TGTGCCAGCAGTTTAGGTGGGACGGGACGTGAAGTGCAGTTCTTC.

This clonotype was found a few times. The gene calls are TRBV27 and TRBJ1-1; TRBD1 matches 9 bases. Per germline, CDR1 MNHEY and CDR2 SMNVEV (reference sequence). The CDR3 extends over 14 amino acids. The V gene end was trimmed by 7 bases and the J gene end by 6 bases; junction bases not matched to a gene: 9. The CDR3 sequence: CASIETGQGSEAFF. The CDR3 nucleotides are TGTGCCAGCATCGAGACGGGACAGGGATCTGAAGCTTTCTTT.

This clonotype was seen more than once but under ten times. The rearrangement uses TRBV12-3 or TRBV12-4 and TRBJ1-5; TRBD1 agrees at 8 bases. The trim removed 7 bases at V and 1 base at J, leaving 6 bases unmatched. This CDR3 spans 15 amino acids. CDR3: CASTYQGASNQPQHF. The DNA for the CDR3 is TGTGCCAGCACTTATCAGGGGGCGAGCAATCAGCCCCAGCATTTT.

Turning to this clonotype: Possible read error: a much larger clone is one base away. V usage is TRBV6-5 and J usage is TRBJ2-4, with D perhaps assigned TRBD1 or TRBD2 (5 bases each). In germline, CDR1 is MNHEY, CDR2 SVGAGI. The CDR3 sequence is 16 residues long. Trimming cost V 6 bases and J 2 bases, with 17 bases left between them. CDR3 loop: CASRPRFGATKNIQYF. The CDR3 DNA sequence: TGTGCCAGCAGACCCAGATTCGGGGCGACCAAAAACATTCAGTACTTC.

The sample holds a few counts of this clonotype. This chain links TRBV4-3 with TRBJ2-7; TRBD2 agrees at 7 bases. The CDR3 runs to 16 residues. Germline V lookup: CDR1 LGHNA, CDR2 YSLEER. J lost 2 bases, V lost 0 bases, and 7 bases had no gene match. The CDR3 nucleotides read TGCGCCAGCAGCCAAGAGTGGGCTAGCGGTGCCTACGAGCAGTACTTC. Translating gives CASSQEWASGAYEQYF.

This clonotype was observed a handful of times. The rearrangement uses TRBV5-1 and TRBJ2-1; D might be TRBD1 (5 bases). CDR1 is SGHRS, CDR2 YFSETQ, per germline. The germline V and J ends were trimmed by 0 bases and 9 bases, with 7 bases remaining between them. This CDR3 has 12 amino acids. This chain's CDR3 is CASSLEGSEQFF. The CDR3 DNA follows: TGCGCCAGCAGCTTGGAGGGGTCTGAGCAGTTCTTC.

The sample holds a few counts of this clonotype. The V call is TRBV20-1, the J call TRBJ1-1, with a tentative D call TRBD1 (5 bases). The germline V gene encodes CDR1 DFQATT and CDR2 SNEGSKA (reference sequence). The V end was cut by 5 bases, the J end by 4 bases, with 17 bases between. The CDR3 is made up of 14 amino acids. The CDR3 here is CSASGDSGTTEAFF. CDR3 bases: TGCAGTGCTTCCGGGGACTCAGGGACCACTGAAGCTTTCTTT.

This clonotype was detected only a few times. CDR3: CSARDRDRLYNEQFF. In DNA form, the CDR3 reads TGCAGTGCTAGAGATCGGGACAGGCTATACAATGAGCAGTTCTTC. The chain joins TRBV20-1 to TRBJ2-1, with 8 bases fitting TRBD1. V dropped 0 bases and J dropped 4; count of bases not matched to a gene: 5. The CDR3 extends over 15 amino acids. From germline, CDR1 is DFQATT and CDR2 SNEGSKA (reference sequence).

In this sample, this clonotype turned up many times. The CDR3 sequence: CASSQRNNEQFF. The CDR3 nucleotides are TGTGCCAGCAGCCAAAGGAACAATGAGCAGTTCTTC. The chain has TRBV6-1 and TRBJ2-1, with no clear D. Trimming removed 6 bases from V and 5 bases from J, with 8 bases in between. This CDR3 region has 12 residues. In germline, CDR1 is MNHNS, CDR2 SASEGT.

The V call is TRBV10-3, the J call TRBJ1-2; 8 positions agree with TRBD1. Germline lookup yields CDR1 ENHRY and CDR2 SYGVKD. After removal of 0 bases from V and 4 bases from J, the junction contained 10 bases not matched to a gene. The CDR3 extends over 17 amino acids. CDR3 sequence: CAISESLLAGGAYGYTF. For the CDR3, the DNA is TGTGCCATCAGTGAGTCTTTACTGGCAGGGGGCGCCTATGGCTACACCTTC.

The CDR3 is CASSYEAGAIQETQYF. The CDR3 DNA follows: TGTGCCAGCAGTTACGAGGCGGGGGCCATTCAAGAGACCCAGTACTTC. This chain links TRBV6-2 or TRBV6-3 with TRBJ2-5; perhaps TRBD2 as D (7 bases). V was cut by 2 bases and J by 2 bases, with 15 bases left in between. The V gene's germline CDR1 is MNHEY and CDR2 SVGEGT. CDR3 length: 16 residues.

This clonotype has just a few counts. Here the CDR3 reads CASSTLTGSEAFF. The CDR3 region has the DNA TGTGCCAGCAGCACCTTGACAGGGTCTGAAGCTTTCTTT. The gene calls are TRBV7-3 and TRBJ1-1; TRBD1 matches 7 bases. Germline trimming cut 5 bases from V and 6 bases from J; bases unmatched to any gene: 6. The CDR3 is 13 residues long. From germline, CDR1 is SGHTA and CDR2 FQGTGA.